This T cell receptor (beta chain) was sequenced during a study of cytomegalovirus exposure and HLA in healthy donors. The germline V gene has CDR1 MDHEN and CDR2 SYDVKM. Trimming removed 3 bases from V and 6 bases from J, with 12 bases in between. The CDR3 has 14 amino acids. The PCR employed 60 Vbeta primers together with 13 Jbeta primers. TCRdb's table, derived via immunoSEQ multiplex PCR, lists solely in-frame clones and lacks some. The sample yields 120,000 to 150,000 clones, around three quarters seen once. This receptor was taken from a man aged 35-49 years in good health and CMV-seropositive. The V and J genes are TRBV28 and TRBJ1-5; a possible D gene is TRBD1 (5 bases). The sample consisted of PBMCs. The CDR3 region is CASSFSGSGQPQHF. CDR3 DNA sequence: TGTGCCAGCAGTTTCTCAGGGTCCGGTCAGCCCCAGCATTTT.